The rows below give T cell receptor beta chains drawn from one sample of a study of T cell clones after liver transplantation. Some clones are missing from TCRdb's copy, which holds only in-frame ones; the method was immunoSEQ multiplex PCR. The profile shows tens of thousands of clones, nearly 85% of them singletons. The sample consisted of CD4+ T cells from blood, taken approximately 3.5 years after liver transplant. These receptor sequences come from a human patient who received a liver transplant. Some T cells may be provided by the graft donor. The CDR3 runs from the conserved cysteine through the conserved F or W. Fields, in order: J gene, D gene, clone size, V gene, CDR3 protein, CDR3 DNA. D genes are given only for firm matches. Clone size is shown for a subset of rows, as once, few, many or a class of expanded clone.

TRBJ2-1	TRBD2	-	TRBV9	CASSVLLAGFNEQFF	TGTGCCAGCAGCGTTCTACTAGCGGGCTTTAATGAGCAGTTCTTC
TRBJ2-1	-	-	TRBV27	CASSLLLATSYNEQFF	TGTGCCAGCAGTTTATTACTAGCAACTTCCTACAATGAGCAGTTCTTC
TRBJ2-1	TRBD2	-	TRBV11-3	CASSLTPSGSRGDNEQFF	TGTGCCAGCAGCCTGACCCCCAGCGGGAGTCGTGGGGATAATGAGCAGTTCTTC
TRBJ2-7	TRBD1	-	TRBV5-1	CASSFGDRVNEQYF	TGCGCCAGCAGCTTTGGGGACAGGGTTAACGAGCAGTACTTC
TRBJ1-2	-	-	TRBV29-1	CSVEWSNYGYTF	TGCAGCGTTGAATGGTCTAACTATGGCTACACCTTC
TRBJ1-5	-	-	TRBV7-2	CASSLVPKTVGGRGQPQHF	TGTGCCAGCAGCTTAGTTCCCAAGACGGTAGGGGGAAGGGGCCAGCCCCAGCATTTT
TRBJ2-5	-	once	TRBV28	CASSWGGRGGETQYF	TGTGCCAGCAGTTGGGGGGGCAGGGGAGGAGAGACCCAGTACTTC
TRBJ1-2	-	-	TRBV28	CASSLIGPNYGYTF	TGTGCCAGCAGTTTGATCGGTCCTAACTATGGCTACACCTTC
TRBJ1-1	-	-	TRBV6-1	CASSRPWDVTEAFF	TGTGCCAGTAGCCGGCCCTGGGACGTGACTGAAGCTTTCTTT
TRBJ1-1	TRBD1	few	TRBV5-5	CASSSPGGIEAFF	TGTGCCAGCAGCAGCCCAGGGGGCATTGAAGCTTTCTTT
TRBJ2-7	TRBD1	-	TRBV27	CASSEPVTGLTVQYF	TGTGCCAGCAGTGAACCCGTGACAGGGCTTACAGTGCAGTACTTC
TRBJ1-2	TRBD1	-	TRBV7-2	CASSLSVITGGNGYTF	TGTGCCAGCAGCTTATCTGTTATTACAGGGGGCAATGGCTACACCTTC
TRBJ1-5	-	-	TRBV30	CASNRQGRVQPQHF	TGTGCCTCCAACCGGCAGGGCAGAGTACAGCCCCAGCATTTT
TRBJ2-1	TRBD2	-	TRBV19	CASKGGTTNEQFF	TGTGCCAGTAAGGGCGGGACTACCAATGAGCAGTTCTTC
TRBJ1-4	TRBD1	-	TRBV28	CASSQGGTNEKLFF	TGTGCCAGCAGTCAGGGGGGGACTAATGAAAAACTGTTTTTT
TRBJ2-7	-	-	TRBV29-1	CSVRDFSEQYF	TGCAGCGTCAGGGACTTCTCCGAGCAGTACTTC
TRBJ1-2	-	-	TRBV6-1	CASSEGAGLGYTF	TGTGCCAGCAGTGAAGGGGCAGGGCTTGGCTACACCTTC
TRBJ2-5	-	-	TRBV5-6	CASSPKTGQSGETQYF	TGTGCCAGCAGCCCTAAGACAGGGCAAAGCGGGGAGACCCAGTACTTC
TRBJ2-1	TRBD2	-	TRBV18	CASSGWEGYNEQFF	TGTGCCAGCTCAGGGTGGGAGGGCTACAATGAGCAGTTCTTC
TRBJ2-1	-	few	TRBV28	CASSPTGALNEQFF	TGTGCCAGCAGTCCGACAGGAGCCCTCAATGAGCAGTTCTTC
TRBJ1-2	-	-	TRBV6-5	CASSSMDSNHGYTF	TGTGCCAGCAGTTCAATGGACAGCAACCATGGCTACACCTTC
TRBJ1-1	-	-	TRBV7-8	CASSLSQGYTEAFF	TGTGCCAGCAGCTTATCTCAGGGGTACACTGAAGCTTTCTTT
TRBJ2-1	-	once	TRBV4-1	CASSQVGGVEHEQFF	TGCGCCAGCAGCCAAGTAGGGGGGGTTGAACATGAGCAGTTCTTC
TRBJ1-1	-	-	TRBV18	CASSLSTVNTEAFF	TGTGCCAGCTCTCTTTCGACAGTGAACACTGAAGCTTTCTTT
TRBJ2-5	TRBD2	-	TRBV9	CASSVISGSGETQYF	TGTGCCAGCAGCGTCATTAGCGGGAGTGGAGAGACCCAGTACTTC
TRBJ2-7	TRBD1	-	TRBV6-5	CASRQGQAYEQYF	TGTGCCAGCAGGCAGGGACAGGCCTACGAGCAGTACTTC
TRBJ2-3	TRBD2	-	TRBV9	CASSARLAVPDTQYF	TGTGCCAGCAGCGCGCGACTAGCGGTTCCAGATACGCAGTATTTT
TRBJ2-1	TRBD2	few	TRBV19	CASNAGGRYNEQFF	TGTGCCAGTAATGCGGGAGGTCGATACAATGAGCAGTTCTTC
TRBJ2-1	-	-	TRBV14	CASSQVLAWNEQFF	TGTGCCAGCAGCCAAGTGCTAGCGTGGAATGAGCAGTTCTTC
TRBJ2-1	-	-	TRBV7-8	CASSAGRGYNEQFF	TGTGCCAGCAGCGCCGGACGGGGATACAATGAGCAGTTCTTC
TRBJ2-7	-	-	TRBV7-7	CASSLGRGQNYEQYF	TGTGCTAGCAGCTTAGGTCGGGGCCAGAACTACGAGCAGTACTTC
TRBJ2-3	TRBD2	-	TRBV10-2	CASSNPSGGHTDTQYF	TGCGCCAGCAGCAACCCTAGCGGGGGACACACAGATACGCAGTATTTT
TRBJ2-2	-	-	TRBV7-2	CASSPLAGGELFF	TGTGCCAGCAGCCCACTAGCCGGAGGGGAGCTGTTTTTT
TRBJ1-4	TRBD1	-	TRBV15	CATSRAISGGDEKLFF	TGTGCCACCAGCAGAGCGATCTCAGGGGGTGATGAAAAACTGTTTTTT
TRBJ1-2	-	-	TRBV7-2	CASSLGRGYGYTF	TGTGCCAGCAGCCTCGGACGGGGCTATGGCTACACCTTC